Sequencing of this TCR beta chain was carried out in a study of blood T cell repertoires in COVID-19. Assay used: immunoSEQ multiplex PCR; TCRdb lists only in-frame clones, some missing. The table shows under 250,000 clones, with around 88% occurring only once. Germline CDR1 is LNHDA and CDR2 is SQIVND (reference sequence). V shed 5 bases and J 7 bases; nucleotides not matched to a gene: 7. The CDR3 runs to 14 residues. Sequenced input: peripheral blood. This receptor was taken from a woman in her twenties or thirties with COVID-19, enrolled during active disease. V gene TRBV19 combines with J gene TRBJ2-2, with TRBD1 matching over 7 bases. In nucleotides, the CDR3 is TGTGCCAGTAGTTTTAACAGGGGTGGCGGGGAGCTGTTTTTT. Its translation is CASSFNRGGGELFF. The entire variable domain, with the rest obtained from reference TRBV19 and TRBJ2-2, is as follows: DGGITQSPKYLFRKEGQNVTLSCEQNLNHDAMYWYRQDPGQGLRLIYYSQIVNDFQKGDIAEGYSVSREKKESFPLTVTSAQKNPTAFYLCASSFNRGGGELFFGEGSRLTVL.